The 15 T cell receptor beta chains given below trace back to one sample, sequenced in a study of shared T cell receptors in the human thymus. Measured with immunoSEQ multiplex PCR; TCRdb has only the in-frame clones, and not every one. The repertoire holds hundreds of thousands of clones, with roughly 88% as singletons. These data were also reused for a study on human thymus T cells.

Sequencing was carried out using thymocytes. These receptors were collected from a girl under three years old with a congenital heart defect.

This chain joins TRBV7-9 and TRBJ2-6; 12 bases map to TRBD2. J was trimmed by 0 bases and V by 5 bases; bases with no gene match: 5. The germline V gene has CDR1 SEHNR and CDR2 FQNEAQ (reference sequence). This CDR3 region has 18 residues. CDR3: CASSTPSGGGSGANVLTF. Written as DNA, the CDR3 is TGTGCCAGCAGCACTCCTAGCGGGGGGGGCTCTGGGGCCAACGTCCTGACTTTC.

V and J are TRBV7-9 and TRBJ2-3, with 7 bases that match TRBD2. The CDR3 has 15 residues. Germline loops: CDR1 SEHNR, CDR2 FQNEAQ (reference sequence). V shed 1 base and J 6 bases; nucleotides not matched to a gene: 7. The DNA of the CDR3 is TGTGCCAGCAGCTTAGGGAATGTGGGGGGGGATACGCAGTATTTT. Encoded protein: CASSLGNVGGDTQYF.

The chain recombines TRBV9 with TRBJ1-1; 8 bases fit TRBD1. The trim removed 0 bases at V and 2 bases at J, leaving 12 bases unmatched. This CDR3 is 18 amino acids long. The germline V gene has CDR1 SGDLS and CDR2 YYNGEE. In nucleotides, the CDR3 is TGTGCCAGCAGCGTAGTCCGTGACAAACAGGGGGGTAACACTGAAGCTTTCTTT. It translates to CASSVVRDKQGGNTEAFF.

The chain links TRBV4-3 to TRBJ2-5; 9 bases are a match to TRBD1. Trimming at V came to 0 bases and at J to 2 bases, leaving 7 bases not matched to a gene. Per the germline V gene, CDR1 is LGHNA and CDR2 is YSLEER. This CDR3 spans 17 amino acids. CDR3 sequence reads: CASSQDAQGAHQETQYF. In nucleotides, the CDR3 is TGCGCCAGCAGCCAAGATGCACAGGGGGCGCATCAAGAGACCCAGTACTTC.

The chain recombines TRBV9 with TRBJ1-2, with a weak D call TRBD1 (5 bases). V was shortened by 0 bases and J by 7 bases, with 19 bases between the two germline ends. This CDR3 comprises 16 residues. Looked up from germline, CDR1 is SGDLS and CDR2 is YYNGEE. This CDR3 is CASSVGGDVSLPGYTF. The CDR3 DNA reads as TGTGCCAGCAGCGTAGGGGGGGACGTATCCCTCCCTGGCTACACCTTC.

The chain carries TRBV28 and TRBJ2-7, with a weak D call TRBD1 (6 bases). The CDR3 is 16 residues long. V gave up 2 bases and J gave up 1 base, with 15 bases separating them. CDR1 and CDR2 from the germline V gene are MDHEN and SYDVKM. CDR3 region: CASSLGFGTPSYEQYF. The CDR3 DNA reads as TGTGCCAGCAGTTTAGGTTTCGGGACACCTTCCTACGAGCAGTACTTC.

The gene calls are TRBV19 and TRBJ2-1; 8 bases fit TRBD1. The V segment lost 6 bases and the J segment 6 bases; nucleotides outside the gene matches: 13. CDR1 is LNHDA and CDR2 is SQIVND in the germline V gene (reference sequence). The CDR3 has 16 residues. The CDR3 loop is CASRPLGQAPGNEQFF. The CDR3 DNA reads as TGTGCCAGTAGACCCCTGGGACAGGCCCCTGGCAATGAGCAGTTCTTC.

This chain uses TRBV5-6 with TRBJ2-7, with 9 nucleotides matching TRBD1. The V segment lost 4 bases and the J segment 4 bases; nucleotides outside the gene matches: 6. The CDR3 spans 14 residues. Germline CDR1 reads SGHDT; CDR2 reads YYEEEE. Written as DNA, the CDR3 is TGTGCCAGCAGCCTAGGGACAGGGAGGTACGAGCAGTACTTC. It encodes CASSLGTGRYEQYF.

The chain couples TRBV28 to TRBJ1-1; D is perhaps TRBD1 (5 bases). Trimming cost V 4 bases and J 1 base, with 13 bases left between them. The CDR3 sequence is 15 residues long. Germline loops: CDR1 MDHEN, CDR2 SYDVKM. The CDR3 region is CASSSRQKGNTEAFF. As DNA, the CDR3 is TGTGCCAGCAGTTCTAGACAGAAGGGGAACACTGAAGCTTTCTTT.

This clone was counted between two and nine times. V is TRBV6-1 and J is TRBJ1-3; the match to TRBD1 covers 10 bases. With V trimmed by 4 bases and J by 5 bases, 5 bases remained unmatched. The CDR3 contains 15 residues. Germline CDR1 is MNHNS and CDR2 is SASEGT. CDR3 DNA: TGTGCCAGCAGTGTTAGGGGACAGGGGAGAAACACCATATATTTT. It encodes CASSVRGQGRNTIYF.

The chain recombines TRBV28 with TRBJ1-1; unclear D gene. V lost 6 bases to trimming and J lost 2 bases, with 4 bases between them. Germline CDR1 reads MDHEN; CDR2 reads SYDVKM. This CDR3 comprises 11 residues. CDR3 sequence (DNA): TGTGCCAGCAGCCATAACACTGAAGCTTTCTTT. Residues: CASSHNTEAFF.

Remarks on this clone: Other DNA sequences in the sample encode the same CDR3. The chain combines TRBV12-5 with TRBJ2-7, with no clear D. Germline-derived CDR1 and CDR2 are LGHNT and FRNRAP. The CDR3 length is 10 residues. The V end lost 6 bases, the J end lost 3 bases, and 3 bases lay between the germline ends. CDR3 protein: CASGNYEQYF. As DNA, the CDR3 is TGTGCTAGTGGCAACTACGAGCAGTACTTC. Looking up the rest from reference TRBV12-5 and TRBJ2-7 gives the full variable domain: DARVTQTPRHKVTEMGQEVTMRCQPILGHNTVFWYRQTMMQGLELLAYFRNRAPLDDSGMPKDRFSAEMPDATLATLKIQPSEPRDSAVYFCASGNYEQYFGPGTRLTVT.

The genes are TRBV30 and TRBJ1-4; D gene unclear. CDR1 and CDR2 from the germline V gene are GTSNPN and SVGIG (reference sequence). The V and J ends lost 5 bases and 5 bases respectively, with 9 bases between them. The CDR3 length is 12 residues. CDR3 bases: TGTGCCTGGGCGGAAGGAAATGAAAAACTGTTTTTT. It is translated as CAWAEGNEKLFF.

This clone was found once. The chain links TRBV14 to TRBJ2-7; TRBD1 aligns across 9 bases. The junction had 8 bases not matched to a gene; V was cut back by 4 bases and J by 1 base. CDR3 length: 16 amino acids. The germline V gene has CDR1 SGHDN and CDR2 FVKESK. The CDR3 here is CASSLRTGTGSYEQYF. The CDR3 bases are TGTGCCAGCAGCCTTCGAACCGGGACAGGGTCCTACGAGCAGTACTTC.

J is TRBJ1-1 and V is TRBV28; D remains unclear. Germline V gene sequence: CDR1 MDHEN, CDR2 SYDVKM. The germline V and J ends were trimmed by 3 bases and 1 base, with 12 bases remaining between them. The CDR3 has 15 residues. CDR3 bases: TGTGCCAGCAGTTTTCCCGGGGATGCGAACACTGAAGCTTTCTTT. Protein: CASSFPGDANTEAFF.